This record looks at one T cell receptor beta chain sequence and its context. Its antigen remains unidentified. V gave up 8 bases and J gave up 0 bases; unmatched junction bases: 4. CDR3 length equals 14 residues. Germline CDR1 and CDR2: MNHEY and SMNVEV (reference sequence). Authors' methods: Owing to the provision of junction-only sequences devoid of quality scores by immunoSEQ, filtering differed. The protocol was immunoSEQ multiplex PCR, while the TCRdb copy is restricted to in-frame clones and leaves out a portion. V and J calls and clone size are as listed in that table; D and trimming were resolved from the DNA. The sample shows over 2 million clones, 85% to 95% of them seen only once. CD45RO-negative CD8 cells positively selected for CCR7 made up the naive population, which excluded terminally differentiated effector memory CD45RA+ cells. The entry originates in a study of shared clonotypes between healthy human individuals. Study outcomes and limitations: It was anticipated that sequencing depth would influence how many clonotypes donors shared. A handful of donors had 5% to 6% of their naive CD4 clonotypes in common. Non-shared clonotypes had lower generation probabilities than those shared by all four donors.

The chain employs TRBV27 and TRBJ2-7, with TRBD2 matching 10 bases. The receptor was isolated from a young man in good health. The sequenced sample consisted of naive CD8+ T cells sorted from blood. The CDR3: CASRLAGASYEQYF. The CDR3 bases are TGTGCCAGCCGTCTAGCGGGGGCCTCCTACGAGCAGTACTTC.